A selection of T cell receptor beta chains follows, all from one sample in a study of cytomegalovirus exposure and HLA in healthy donors. Data came from immunoSEQ multiplex PCR; TCRdb stores just in-frame clones and leaves some out. This table has about 88,000 clones, about 67% appearing once. The material sequenced was PBMCs. All receptors come from a woman aged 18-30 years in good health and CMV-seropositive. Each CDR3 is given with its conserved first and last residue. Fields, in order: V gene, clone size, D gene, J gene, CDR3 protein, CDR3 DNA. D genes are given only for firm matches. The size entry is marked missing in some rows and otherwise reads once, few, many or a size class.

>TRBV2|.|.|TRBJ2-7
CASRGTAYEQYF
TGTGCCAGCCGGGGAACAGCCTACGAGCAGTACTTC
>TRBV19|.|.|TRBJ1-1
CASSILDSKNTEAFF
TGTGCCAGTAGTATTCTGGACAGTAAGAACACTGAAGCTTTCTTT
>TRBV6-5|once|.|TRBJ2-3
CASSPTSHTDTQYF
TGTGCCAGCAGCCCCACTAGCCACACAGATACGCAGTATTTT
>TRBV15|.|TRBD1|TRBJ1-5
CATSRDGTGGGQPQHF
TGTGCCACCAGCAGAGATGGGACAGGGGGCGGTCAGCCCCAGCATTTT
>TRBV28|.|TRBD1|TRBJ1-4
CASSIRQGTNEKLFF
TGTGCCAGCAGCATCAGACAGGGCACTAATGAAAAACTGTTTTTT
>TRBV5-1|.|.|TRBJ1-1
CASTGDTEAFF
TGCGCCAGCACTGGAGACACTGAAGCTTTCTTT
>TRBV5-5|few|.|TRBJ1-2
CASSQEECTAGYTF
TGTGCCAGCAGCCAAGAAGAATGTACTGCTGGCTACACCTTC
>TRBV7-6|once|.|TRBJ2-3
CASSLLAASTDTQYF
TGTGCCAGCAGCCTACTAGCCGCTAGCACAGATACGCAGTATTTT
>TRBV19|.|.|TRBJ2-4
CASSTENIQYF
TGTGCCAGTAGTACAGAAAACATTCAGTACTTC
>TRBV4-3|.|.|TRBJ1-1
CASSQVTEGGYEAFF
TGCGCCAGCAGCCAAGTAACGGAGGGAGGGTATGAAGCTTTCTTT